These 19 T cell receptor beta chains originate from one sample sequenced in a study of T-cell reconstitution after alpha-beta-depleted transplantation in children. This sample's TCRbeta library carried unique molecular identifier barcodes. TCRdb used MiXCR to reprocess the PCR reads, holding one entry per CDR3 protein. The data show 700,000 or so distinct CDR3 sequences, about an eighth seen once. The sample was PBMCs, taken before TCRalphabeta/CD19-depleted stem cell transplant. The receptor source for this set is a girl aged 2-9 years with congenital amegakaryocytic thrombocytopenia, due to receive a stem cell transplant.

At least ten counts were recorded for this clonotype. The rearrangement links TRBV4-1 to TRBJ2-2; D is unresolved. V shed 3 bases and J shed 0 bases, with 8 bases lying between them. The CDR3 is 15 amino acids. Germline CDR1 MGHRA, CDR2 YSYEKL. CDR3 bases: TGCGCCAGCAGCCAGGTTCCTGCGAACACCGGGGAGCTGTTTTTT. It is translated as CASSQVPANTGELFF.

About this clonotype itself: A much larger clone sits a single nucleotide away, making a read error possible. The rearrangement links TRBV5-1 to TRBJ1-1; TRBD1 is a possible D gene (5 bases). Germline-derived CDR1 and CDR2 are SGHRS and YFSETQ. CDR3 length: 12 residues. CDR3 in amino acids: CVSSSGHLEAFF. The CDR3 DNA reads as TGCGTCAGCAGCTCCGGACACCTCGAAGCTTTCTTT.

This clonotype showed up just a few times. The junction departs from the called germline gene at one end, perhaps through a read error. The V and J genes are TRBV18 and TRBJ2-7; 10 nucleotides align to TRBD1. CDR1 KGHSH and CDR2 LQKENI come from the germline V gene. The CDR3 is made up of 12 amino acids. CDR3 nucleotides: TGTGCCAGCTCACCTGCCGGGACAGGGGAGTTCTTC. Residues: CASSPAGTGEFF. Combining the CDR3 with reference TRBV18 and TRBJ2-7 gives the whole variable domain NAGVMQNPRHLVRRRGQEARLRCSPMKGHSHVYWYRQLPEEGLKFMVYLQKENIIDESGMPKERFSAEFPKEGPSILRIQQVVRGDSAAYFCASSPAGTGEFFGPGTRLTVT.

This clonotype was observed a few times. The rearrangement uses TRBV10-3 and TRBJ2-7, with 11 bases lining up with TRBD2. This CDR3 is built from 18 residues. With V trimmed by 3 bases and J by 3 bases, 13 bases remained unmatched. The V gene's germline CDR1 is ENHRY and CDR2 SYGVKD. The CDR3 DNA is TGTGCCATCAGTGACTATCCTGTAGCGGGAGGGCCCTACTACGAGCAGTACTTC. Encoded protein: CAISDYPVAGGPYYEQYF.

The J gene is TRBJ1-2, the V gene TRBV15; D is unresolved. This CDR3 is 15 amino acids long. Germline CDR1 and CDR2: LNHNV and YYDKDF (reference sequence). The V gene lost 0 bases and the J gene lost 3 bases, with 11 bases spanning the gap. CDR3 nucleotide sequence: TGTGCCACCAGCAGAGAACCGGGGTTAGACTATGGCTACACCTTC. Translated, it gives CATSREPGLDYGYTF. Together with reference TRBV15 and TRBJ1-2, the CDR3 gives the full variable domain: DAMVIQNPRYQVTQFGKPVTLSCSQTLNHNVMYWYQQKSSQAPKLLFHYYDKDFNNEADTPDNFQSRRPNTSFCFLDIRSPGLGDTAMYLCATSREPGLDYGYTFGSGTRLTVV.

Many counts were recorded for this clonotype. The chain has TRBV12-3 or TRBV12-4 and TRBJ1-5, with D unclear. This CDR3 region has 14 residues. Trimming cost V 3 bases and J 2 bases, with 8 bases left between them. The CDR3 region is CASSFYGGNQPQHF. In nucleotides, the CDR3 is TGTGCCAGCAGTTTTTATGGGGGCAATCAGCCCCAGCATTTT.

The chain has TRBV5-1 and TRBJ2-2, with TRBD2 matching over 8 bases. CDR1 SGHRS and CDR2 YFSETQ come from the germline V gene. The V segment lost 4 bases and the J segment 4 bases; nucleotides outside the gene matches: 9. The CDR3 spans 16 residues. The CDR3 DNA reads TGCGCCAGCAGCAGTTCACTAGCGGCCATCACCGGGGAGCTGTTTTTT. Translation: CASSSSLAAITGELFF.

The V call is TRBV6-1, the J call TRBJ1-5; D is uncertain. Trimming pared 4 bases from V and 6 bases from J, leaving 16 bases between. The CDR3 runs 15 residues. Germline values: CDR1 MNHNS, CDR2 SASEGT. The CDR3 nucleotides read TGTGCCAGCAGTGTAGTAGACACCAACCGTCAGCCCCAGCATTTT. Translation gives CASSVVDTNRQPQHF.

Only a few counts were recorded for this clonotype. The rearrangement uses TRBV7-2 and TRBJ2-7; D is unresolved. The CDR3 sequence is 14 residues long. Germline V gene data show CDR1 as SGHTA and CDR2 as FQGNSA. The germline V and J ends were trimmed by 5 bases and 2 bases, with 13 bases remaining between them. This chain's CDR3 is CASSLGRSPYEQYF. CDR3 nucleotides: TGTGCCAGCAGCCTCGGACGGAGTCCCTACGAGCAGTACTTC.

This clonotype was seen ten or more times. V is TRBV7-2 and J is TRBJ2-1; no firm D call. Germline V lookup: CDR1 SGHTA, CDR2 FQGNSA. V dropped 6 bases and J dropped 5 bases, with 8 bases sitting between them. This CDR3 has 12 residues. For the CDR3, the DNA is TGTGCCAGCAGTTTCCTTGACAATGAGCAGTTCTTC. Its protein product is CASSFLDNEQFF.

This clonotype has just a few counts. The chain employs TRBV20-1 and TRBJ2-1; 7 bases line up with TRBD1. The CDR3 runs to 13 residues. CDR1 DFQATT and CDR2 SNEGSKA come from the germline V gene (reference sequence). Trimming took 4 bases from V and 2 from J; bases not matched to a gene: 2. CDR3 DNA: TGCAGTGCTACGACAGGGCCCTACAATGAGCAGTTCTTC. Amino acids: CSATTGPYNEQFF.

Ten or more counts support this clonotype. CDR3 residues: CASSFGVPNTGELFF. As DNA, the CDR3 is TGTGCCAGCAGCTTTGGAGTCCCGAACACCGGGGAGCTGTTTTTT. The V and J genes are TRBV5-4 and TRBJ2-2; D unresolved. Germline V lookup: CDR1 SGHNT, CDR2 YYREEE (reference sequence). Deletions cut 2 bases from V and 0 bases from J, with 8 bases between. This CDR3 is built from 15 residues.

The V gene is TRBV7-3, the J gene TRBJ2-2; D is uncertain. Per germline, CDR1 SGHTA and CDR2 FQGTGA. The germline V and J ends were trimmed by 4 bases and 6 bases, with 12 bases remaining between them. The CDR3 contains 14 residues. The CDR3 DNA is TGTGCCAGCAGCTCCTCAGTGGGGTCCGGGGAGCTGTTTTTT. Translation: CASSSSVGSGELFF.

In its sample, this clonotype was seen many times. J is TRBJ2-7 and V is TRBV12-3 or TRBV12-4; 8 bases fit TRBD1. J gave up 2 bases and V 2 bases, and 8 bases lay outside the gene matches. The CDR3 length is 16 residues. CDR3: CASSLTDRGRPYEQYF. CDR3 nucleotide sequence: TGTGCCAGCAGTTTAACAGACAGGGGAAGGCCCTACGAGCAGTACTTC.

In this sample, this clonotype turned up a few times. This chain joins TRBV19 and TRBJ2-1; D unclear. V lost 8 bases to trimming and J lost 6 bases, with 14 bases between them. Germline V gene data show CDR1 as LNHDA and CDR2 as SQIVND (reference sequence). CDR3 length equals 13 residues. The CDR3, as DNA: TGTGCCAGTCCCGTTCCGTTTGGCAATGAGCAGTTCTTC. The encoded protein is CASPVPFGNEQFF.

This clonotype occurred a few times. This chain connects TRBV27 to TRBJ1-5; no clear D gene. Germline V gives CDR1 MNHEY, CDR2 SMNVEV (reference sequence). The CDR3 has 14 amino acids. With 6 bases removed from V and 4 bases from J, the gap between germline ends came to 13 bases. The CDR3: CASSALPGNQPQHF. Here the CDR3 DNA reads TGTGCCAGCAGCGCTCTTCCAGGTAATCAGCCCCAGCATTTT.

The V gene is TRBV6-1, the J gene TRBJ2-3, with D perhaps TRBD2 (6 bases). CDR1 is MNHNS, CDR2 SASEGT, per germline. V lost 7 bases to trimming and J lost 3 bases, with 17 bases between them. There are 15 residues in the CDR3. The CDR3 DNA follows: TGTGCCAGCAAGGACGGGGGAAAGGGTACAGATACGCAGTATTTT. Translating it yields CASKDGGKGTDTQYF.

The sample holds many counts of this clonotype. V gene TRBV29-1 combines with J gene TRBJ2-1; TRBD2 aligns across 8 bases. V shed 6 bases and J 3 bases; nucleotides not matched to a gene: 7. Germline V lookup: CDR1 SQVTM, CDR2 ANQGSEA. CDR3 length: 14 amino acids. DNA for the CDR3: TGCAGCGTGGGACTAGGTACCTTCTACAATGAGCAGTTCTTC. This gives the protein CSVGLGTFYNEQFF.

This clonotype has ten or more counts. The chain couples TRBV3-1 to TRBJ1-2; D not certain. The CDR3 runs 14 residues. Trimming pared 2 bases from V and 5 bases from J, leaving 12 bases between. CDR1 and CDR2 (germline): LGHDT, YNNKEL (reference sequence). CDR3 amino acids: CASSQSGLGYGYTF. Here the CDR3 DNA reads TGTGCCAGCAGCCAATCAGGTCTGGGGTATGGCTACACCTTC.